This T cell receptor (beta chain) derives from a study of shared clonotypes between healthy human individuals. V lost 7 bases to trimming and J lost 1 base, with 16 bases between them. CDR1 SGHAT and CDR2 FQNNGV come from the germline V gene. This CDR3 region has 16 residues. Methods used by the authors: Filtering differed, since immunoSEQ gave only junction sequences and no quality scores. The protocol was immunoSEQ multiplex PCR, while the TCRdb copy is restricted to in-frame clones and leaves out a portion. From that table come the V and J calls and clone size; the DNA was used to work out D and trimming. The table lists approximately 2.1 million clones, more than 85% of them singletons.

The chain combines TRBV11-2 with TRBJ2-2, with D perhaps matching TRBD1 or TRBD2 (5 bases each). Sequenced input: naive CD4+ T cells from PBMCs. Noted subset: CD45RA+ positively selected. The source of this sequence is a young man in good health. Some clones in this sample may be carry-over from other donors' samples. The CDR3 nucleotides read TGTGCCAGCACCTCATCCGGGACCGTGAACACCGGGGAGCTGTTTTTT. It translates to CASTSSGTVNTGELFF. Variable domain in full (rest from reference TRBV11-2 and TRBJ2-2): EAGVAQSPRYKIIEKRQSVAFWCNPISGHATLYWYQQILGQGPKLLIQFQNNGVVDDSQLPKDRFSAERLKGVDSTLKIQPAKLEDSAVYLCASTSSGTVNTGELFFGEGSRLTVL.